These 26 T cell receptor beta chains were sequenced from one sample in a study of blood T cell repertoires in COVID-19. TCRdb's copy holds only in-frame clones and misses some; the assay was immunoSEQ multiplex PCR. This table has under 200,000 clones, about 76% appearing once. The specimen was peripheral blood. The receptor source for this set is a woman aged 35 to 49 with COVID-19, enrolled during active disease.

The J gene is TRBJ2-3, the V gene TRBV2; possible D gene TRBD2, 5 bases. This CDR3 comprises 15 residues. CDR1 and CDR2 (germline): SNHLY, FYNNEI. Trimming removed 5 bases at V and 2 bases at J, with 14 bases between. The CDR3 sequence is CASSLLSGLTDTQYF. CDR3 DNA sequence: TGTGCCAGCAGTCTCCTCAGCGGACTCACAGATACGCAGTATTTT.

The chain links TRBV11-2 to TRBJ2-1; 7 bases fit TRBD1. After removal of 2 bases from V and 3 bases from J, the junction contained 7 bases not matched to a gene. This CDR3 spans 16 amino acids. Germline-derived CDR1 and CDR2 are SGHAT and FQNNGV. CDR3 sequence reads: CASSLLRTGVYNEQFF. In nucleotides, the CDR3 is TGTGCCAGCAGCTTACTCCGGACAGGCGTCTACAATGAGCAGTTCTTC.

The chain links TRBV4-2 to TRBJ1-4; tentative D call: TRBD1 (6 bases). V was shortened by 2 bases and J by 2 bases, with 6 bases between the two germline ends. The CDR3 extends over 14 amino acids. Germline lookup yields CDR1 LGHNA and CDR2 YNFKEQ. The CDR3 nucleotides are TGTGCCAGCAGCCAACAGGGGACTAATGAAAAACTGTTTTTT. This sequence encodes CASSQQGTNEKLFF.

This clone was seen a handful of times. The V call is TRBV18, the J call TRBJ2-7; 8 bases line up with TRBD1. V lost 0 bases and J lost 4; bases outside the gene matches: 2. The CDR3 has 14 residues. The germline CDR1 and CDR2 sequences are KGHSH and LQKENI. DNA for the CDR3: TGTGCCAGCTCACCACCGGGGACAGGTTACGAGCAGTACTTC. Protein: CASSPPGTGYEQYF.

This sequence joins TRBV25-1 and TRBJ2-5; a possible D gene is TRBD1 (6 bases). Germline assignment: CDR1 MGHDK and CDR2 SYGVNS. The CDR3 is 14 residues long. Trimming removed 4 bases at V and 1 base at J, with 10 bases between. The CDR3: CASSADRSQETQYF. The CDR3 coding sequence is TGTGCCAGCAGTGCCGACAGGAGCCAAGAGACCCAGTACTTC.

The rearrangement links TRBV7-2 to TRBJ1-3; tentatively, D is TRBD1 (5 bases). Germline loops: CDR1 SGHTA, CDR2 FQGNSA. The CDR3 is 16 residues long. The V end was cut by 5 bases, the J end by 3 bases, with 17 bases between. The CDR3: CASSRTGGVGGNTIYF. The CDR3 DNA reads as TGTGCCAGCAGCAGAACCGGGGGAGTAGGTGGAAACACCATATATTTT.

V gene TRBV6-5 combines with J gene TRBJ1-1; TRBD1 aligns across 8 bases. This CDR3 has 13 amino acids. CDR1 and CDR2 from the germline V gene are MNHEY and SVGAGI. Losses at the gene ends were 6 bases for V and 4 bases for J; bases not matched to a gene: 4. The CDR3 region has the DNA TGTGCCAGCAGATGGACAGGGTTCACTGAAGCTTTCTTT. As protein: CASRWTGFTEAFF.

The V gene is TRBV11-2, the J gene TRBJ2-2, with 10 nucleotides matching TRBD1. From germline, CDR1 is SGHAT and CDR2 FQNNGV. V lost 5 bases to trimming and J lost 10 bases; unmatched junction nucleotides: 7. CDR3 size: 14 residues. CDR3: CASSPGQGKEELFF. The CDR3, as DNA: TGTGCCAGCAGCCCGGGACAGGGGAAAGAGGAGCTGTTTTTT.

The V and J genes are TRBV2 and TRBJ2-5; no reliable D call. The CDR3 extends over 14 amino acids. Trimming removed 4 bases from V and 4 bases from J, with 13 bases in between. The germline gives CDR1 SNHLY, CDR2 FYNNEI. The DNA of the CDR3 is TGTGCCAGCAGTGGGCGGCTGCCACGAGAGACCCAGTACTTC. This gives the protein CASSGRLPRETQYF.

The CDR3 region is CASSLVDGGSDYEQYF. CDR3 nucleotides: TGTGCCAGCAGCTTAGTTGACGGGGGGTCGGACTACGAGCAGTACTTC. The rearrangement joins TRBV7-8 to TRBJ2-7; 7 nucleotides match TRBD2. The germline V gene has CDR1 SGHVS and CDR2 FQNEAQ. Trimming cost V 1 base and J 3 bases; bases outside gene matches: 9. CDR3 length: 16 amino acids.

The chain is built from TRBV5-1 and TRBJ2-7, with D maybe TRBD1 (5 bases). The V and J ends lost 3 bases and 5 bases respectively, with 18 bases between them. The germline CDR1 and CDR2 sequences are SGHRS and YFSETQ. The CDR3 extends over 15 amino acids. The DNA of the CDR3 is TGCGCCAGCAGCTCCCTACAGGATGTTGGTCACGAGCAGTACTTC. This codes for CASSSLQDVGHEQYF.

The rearrangement uses TRBV2 and TRBJ2-3; 9 bases map to TRBD2. Trimming at V came to 9 bases and at J to 0 bases, leaving 4 bases not matched to a gene. The CDR3 spans 14 residues. The germline V gene encodes CDR1 SNHLY and CDR2 FYNNEI. The CDR3 loop is CARGGLASTDTQYF. The CDR3 coding sequence is TGTGCCAGGGGGGGACTAGCTAGCACAGATACGCAGTATTTT.

The genes are TRBV6-5 and TRBJ2-3; 10 bases agree with TRBD1. The germline CDR1 and CDR2 sequences are MNHEY and SVGAGI. Trimming cost V 6 bases and J 4 bases; bases outside gene matches: 7. CDR3 length equals 15 residues. This CDR3 reads CASRPGQGTADTQYF. The CDR3 coding sequence is TGTGCCAGCAGGCCGGGACAGGGGACCGCAGATACGCAGTATTTT.

V usage is TRBV30 and J usage is TRBJ2-1; 14 bases are shared with TRBD2. CDR1 and CDR2 from the germline V gene are GTSNPN and SVGIG (reference sequence). V shed 0 bases, J shed 0 bases, and the junction held 10 bases outside the gene matches. This CDR3 spans 20 amino acids. The CDR3 loop is CAWSVPRLAGGPGSYNEQFF. In nucleotides, the CDR3 is TGTGCCTGGAGTGTACCGAGACTAGCGGGAGGGCCAGGCTCCTACAATGAGCAGTTCTTC.

The chain recombines TRBV27 with TRBJ2-3, with D perhaps matching TRBD1 (5 bases). The V and J ends lost 2 bases and 2 bases respectively, with 8 bases between them. The CDR3 is 14 residues long. Per the germline V gene, CDR1 is MNHEY and CDR2 is SMNVEV (reference sequence). The DNA for the CDR3 is TGTGCCAGCAGTTTAATGGACAACACAGATACGCAGTATTTT. Translating it yields CASSLMDNTDTQYF.

The V call is TRBV29-1, the J call TRBJ2-5; D call uncertain. Germline CDR1 is SQVTM and CDR2 is ANQGSEA. The CDR3 is 12 residues long. V was cut by 1 base and J by 4 bases, with 7 bases left in between. The DNA of the CDR3 is TGCAGCGTTGAAGGTCAGGCAGAGACCCAGTACTTC. It yields the protein CSVEGQAETQYF.

Here the CDR3 reads CASRGGAGTTGELFF. The CDR3, as DNA: TGTGCCAGCAGGGGGGGGGCAGGGACCACCGGGGAGCTGTTTTTT. The chain recombines TRBV6-5 with TRBJ2-2, with D possibly being TRBD2 (7 bases). CDR1 and CDR2 from the germline V gene are MNHEY and SVGAGI. The CDR3 has 15 residues. V dropped 6 bases and J dropped 4 bases, with 15 bases sitting between them.

CDR3 DNA sequence: TGTGCCAGCAGCTTAGCGGGGCAGGGGAATAATTCACCCCTCCACTTT. Amino acids: CASSLAGQGNNSPLHF. The chain recombines TRBV7-6 with TRBJ1-6; D is possibly TRBD1 (6 bases). Germline CDR1 and CDR2: SGHVS and FNYEAQ. V was cut by 0 bases and J by 5 bases, with 11 bases left in between. The CDR3 has 16 amino acids.

This clone was seen a few times. J is TRBJ2-5 and V is TRBV20-1; D is uncertain. Germline assignment: CDR1 DFQATT and CDR2 SNEGSKA (reference sequence). The CDR3 extends over 11 amino acids. V shed 1 base and J shed 5 bases, with 5 bases lying between them. CDR3 nucleotides: TGCAGTGCTAGAGTCAGGGAGACCCAGTACTTC. It codes for CSARVRETQYF.

The rearrangement joins TRBV3-1 (or the pseudogene TRBV3-2) to TRBJ2-3; 8 positions match TRBD1. J was trimmed by 2 bases and V by 1 base; bases with no gene match: 8. This CDR3 is built from 17 residues. Germline V gives CDR1 LGHDT, CDR2 YNNKEL (reference sequence). CDR3 residues: CASSQGDRRVNTDTQYF. CDR3 coding DNA: TGTGCCAGCAGCCAAGGGGACAGGCGAGTTAACACAGATACGCAGTATTTT.

The rearrangement links TRBV6-5 to TRBJ1-1; D may be TRBD1 (5 bases). V was cut by 1 base and J by 5 bases, with 14 bases left in between. CDR1 MNHEY and CDR2 SVGAGI come from the germline V gene. This CDR3 comprises 15 residues. DNA for the CDR3: TGTGCCAGCAGTTACTACGGGACTTGGGGAACTGAAGCTTTCTTT. Translated, it gives CASSYYGTWGTEAFF.

This chain links TRBV18 with TRBJ1-2; D remains unclear. This CDR3 is 15 amino acids long. Germline V gene lookup returns CDR1 KGHSH and CDR2 LQKENI. V dropped 0 bases and J dropped 8 bases, with 16 bases sitting between them. The CDR3 region is CASSPPGLVGRGYTF. The DNA of the CDR3 is TGTGCCAGCTCACCACCGGGCTTGGTAGGCAGGGGCTACACCTTC.

The chain uses TRBV7-6 and TRBJ2-7, with 8 bases matching TRBD2. V trimming: 1 base; J trimming: 2 bases; junction bases outside the gene matches: 10. Germline lookup yields CDR1 SGHVS and CDR2 FNYEAQ. The CDR3 spans 17 residues. As DNA, the CDR3 is TGTGCCAGCAGCTTAGTTACGGGCGGGAGGTCCCCCTACGAGCAGTACTTC. Its translation: CASSLVTGGRSPYEQYF. Complete variable domain (other parts from reference TRBV7-6 and TRBJ2-7): GAGVSQSPRYKVTKRGQDVALRCDPISGHVSLYWYRQALGQGPEFLTYFNYEAQQDKSGLPNDRFSAERPEGSISTLTIQRTEQRDSAMYRCASSLVTGGRSPYEQYFGPGTRLTVT.

V gene TRBV6-5 combines with J gene TRBJ1-5; D ambiguous. Trimming removed 8 bases from V and 4 bases from J, with 9 bases in between. CDR1 is MNHEY, CDR2 SVGAGI, per germline. CDR3 length equals 12 residues. CDR3 region: CASHSLNQPQHF. The CDR3 coding sequence is TGTGCCAGCCACAGTTTGAATCAGCCCCAGCATTTT.

The rearrangement uses TRBV6-5 and TRBJ1-2; a possible D gene is TRBD1 (6 bases). The CDR3 has 13 amino acids. V was pared by 11 bases and J by 2 bases, with 15 bases between. Germline CDR1 MNHEY, CDR2 SVGAGI. The CDR3 spells CAVTGQNNYGYTF. The CDR3 coding sequence is TGTGCCGTAACCGGACAGAACAACTATGGCTACACCTTC.

The rearrangement uses TRBV7-8 and TRBJ1-1; D is undetermined. The ends were cut back, 1 base at V and 0 bases at J, with 12 bases in the middle. Per the germline V gene, CDR1 is SGHVS and CDR2 is FQNEAQ. This CDR3 is 16 amino acids long. This CDR3 reads CASSLGAGRLNTEAFF. The CDR3 nucleotides are TGTGCCAGCAGCTTAGGGGCAGGAAGACTGAACACTGAAGCTTTCTTT.